Below are 3 T cell receptor beta chains sequenced from a single sample in a study of vaccination and CD4 T cells after COVID-19. Indicated treatment: approximately 9-day PBMC culture with coronavirus spike peptide pools or control peptides (ViraFEST assay). No antigen has been identified for these receptors. The study sequenced cultured CD4+ T cell DNA using the Oncomine TCR Beta short-read assay. TCRdb reanalysed the PCR reads using MiXCR and keeps one entry per CDR3 protein. The sample consists of 17,000 or so distinct CDR3 sequences, around 31% of them appearing once. The sequencing input was cultured CD4+ T cells from blood. The source of these receptors is a human donor with COVID-19.

This clonotype was counted only a few times. The chain links TRBV2 to TRBJ2-1, with 13 nucleotides matching TRBD2. CDR3 size: 15 residues. V lost 4 bases to trimming and J lost 6 bases; unmatched junction nucleotides: 3. Germline V gene lookup returns CDR1 SNHLY and CDR2 FYNNEI. CDR3 nucleotides: TGTGCCAGCAGTGGGACTAGCGGGGGTTCCAATGAGCAGTTCTTC. It codes for CASSGTSGGSNEQFF. Looking up the rest from reference TRBV2 and TRBJ2-1 gives the full variable domain: EPEVTQTPSHQVTQMGQEVILRCVPISNHLYFYWYRQILGQKVEFLVSFYNNEISEKSEIFDDQFSVERPDGSNFTLKIRSTKLEDSAMYFCASSGTSGGSNEQFFGPGTRLTVL.

The V and J genes are TRBV2 and TRBJ1-5; D possibly corresponds to TRBD1 (5 bases). The CDR3 length is 15 residues. The V end lost 6 bases, the J end lost 1 base, and 13 bases lay between the germline ends. Per germline, CDR1 SNHLY and CDR2 FYNNEI. For the CDR3, the DNA is TGTGCCAGCAGCGATACGGGGGGGAGCAATCAGCCCCAGCATTTT. This encodes CASSDTGGSNQPQHF.

V is TRBV10-3 and J is TRBJ1-5; possible D gene TRBD1, 5 bases. The CDR3 runs 17 residues. V lost 0 bases to trimming and J lost 2 bases, with 14 bases between them. CDR1 is ENHRY and CDR2 is SYGVKD in the germline V gene. DNA for the CDR3: TGTGCCATCAGTGAGTCGCCGGGGGGGAAAGGCAATCAGCCCCAGCATTTT. This sequence encodes CAISESPGGKGNQPQHF.